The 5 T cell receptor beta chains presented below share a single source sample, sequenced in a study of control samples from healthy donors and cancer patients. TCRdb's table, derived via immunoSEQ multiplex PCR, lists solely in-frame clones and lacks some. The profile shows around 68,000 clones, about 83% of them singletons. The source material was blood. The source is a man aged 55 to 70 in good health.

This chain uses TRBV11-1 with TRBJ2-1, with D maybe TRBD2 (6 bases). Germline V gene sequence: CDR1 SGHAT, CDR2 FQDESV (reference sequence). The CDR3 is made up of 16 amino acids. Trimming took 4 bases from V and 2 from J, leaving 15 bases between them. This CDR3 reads CASSSRIGRAYNEQFF. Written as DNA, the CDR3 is TGTGCCAGCAGCTCGAGGATCGGGAGAGCCTACAATGAGCAGTTCTTC.

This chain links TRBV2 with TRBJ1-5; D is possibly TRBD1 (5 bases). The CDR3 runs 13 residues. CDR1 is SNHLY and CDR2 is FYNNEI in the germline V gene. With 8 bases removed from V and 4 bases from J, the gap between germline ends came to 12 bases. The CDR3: CASGADRNQPQHF. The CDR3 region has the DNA TGTGCCAGCGGGGCAGACCGAAATCAGCCCCAGCATTTT.

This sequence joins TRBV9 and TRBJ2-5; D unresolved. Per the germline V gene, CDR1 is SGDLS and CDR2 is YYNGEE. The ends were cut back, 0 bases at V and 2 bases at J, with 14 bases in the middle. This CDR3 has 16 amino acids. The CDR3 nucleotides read TGTGCCAGCAGCGTAGCTACTGGCGGAAGTCAAGAGACCCAGTACTTC. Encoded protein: CASSVATGGSQETQYF.

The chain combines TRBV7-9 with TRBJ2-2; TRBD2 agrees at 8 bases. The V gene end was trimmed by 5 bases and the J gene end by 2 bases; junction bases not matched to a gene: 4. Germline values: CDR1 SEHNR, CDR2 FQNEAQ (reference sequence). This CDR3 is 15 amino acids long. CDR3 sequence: CASSRTSLNTGELFF. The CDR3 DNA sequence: TGTGCCAGCAGCCGGACTAGCCTTAACACCGGGGAGCTGTTTTTT.

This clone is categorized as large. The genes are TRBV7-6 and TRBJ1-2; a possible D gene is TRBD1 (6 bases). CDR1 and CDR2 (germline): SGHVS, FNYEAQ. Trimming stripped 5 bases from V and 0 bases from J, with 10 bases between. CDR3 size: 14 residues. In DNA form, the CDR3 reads TGTGCCAGCAGCGCACAGGGCCCTAACTATGGCTACACCTTC. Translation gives CASSAQGPNYGYTF.